These T cell receptor beta chains were read from a single sample in a study of T cells in Graves' hyperthyroidism and ophthalmopathy. Each CDR3 protein gets one entry after TCRdb re-called the multiplex PCR reads with MiXCR. The sample shows about 270,000 distinct CDR3 sequences, 20% to 25% of them seen only once. Sequences were obtained from blood. These TCRs come from a man under 40 with Graves' ophthalmopathy. Both conserved end residues are part of each CDR3. Each record gives: D gene, V gene, clone size, J gene, CDR3 protein, CDR3 DNA. The D gene is left open where the match is weak. Clone size, where shown, is once, few, many, or a class for clones that have expanded.

D: NA
V: TRBV7-9
size: many
J: TRBJ1-1
CDR3: CASSLTPFLYGGAQDTEAFF
DNA: TGTGCCAGCAGCTTAACCCCATTCCTTTACGGCGGAGCCCAGGACACTGAAGCTTTCTTT

D: NA
V: TRBV24-1
size: NA
J: TRBJ1-2
CDR3: CATSDNDYGYTF
DNA: TGTGCCACCAGTGATAACGACTATGGCTACACCTTC

D: NA
V: TRBV30
size: many
J: TRBJ1-5
CDR3: CAWSSTRGDQPQHF
DNA: TGTGCCTGGAGTTCAACGCGGGGGGATCAGCCCCAGCATTTT

D: TRBD1
V: TRBV6-1
size: many
J: TRBJ1-2
CDR3: CASSSLRGTGNYGYTF
DNA: TGTGCCAGCAGTTCTCTACGAGGGACAGGAAACTATGGCTACACCTTC

D: NA
V: TRBV12-3/TRBV12-4
size: NA
J: TRBJ2-7
CDR3: CASAPLTYEQYF
DNA: TGTGCCAGCGCACCCCTGACCTACGAGCAGTACTTC

D: TRBD1
V: TRBV11-2
size: many
J: TRBJ1-1
CDR3: CASSSDRAQRNTEAFF
DNA: TGTGCCAGCAGCTCGGACAGGGCCCAAAGAAACACTGAAGCTTTCTTT

D: NA
V: TRBV12-3/TRBV12-4
size: once
J: TRBJ2-7
CDR3: CASSLAALYEQHF
DNA: TGTGCCAGCAGTTTAGCTGCACTCTACGAGCAGCACTTC

D: TRBD1
V: TRBV30
size: many
J: TRBJ2-1
CDR3: CACTGTGLNEQFF
DNA: TGTGCCTGCACCGGGACAGGGTTAAATGAGCAGTTCTTC

D: NA
V: TRBV2
size: NA
J: TRBJ2-5
CDR3: CASSEFVGQETQYF
DNA: TGTGCCAGCAGTGAATTTGTGGGGCAAGAGACCCAGTACTTC

D: TRBD2
V: TRBV12-3/TRBV12-4
size: many
J: TRBJ2-1
CDR3: CASSPLVGSGTYNEQFF
DNA: TGTGCCAGCAGTCCTTTGGTCGGGAGCGGGACCTACAATGAGCAGTTCTTC

D: TRBD1
V: TRBV27
size: many
J: TRBJ2-7
CDR3: CASSLGTGISYEQYF
DNA: TGTGCCAGCAGTTTGGGGACAGGAATCTCCTACGAGCAGTACTTC

D: TRBD1
V: TRBV2
size: many
J: TRBJ1-2
CDR3: CASRNRDSNYGYTF
DNA: TGTGCCAGCAGAAACCGGGACAGCAACTATGGCTACACCTTC

D: TRBD2
V: TRBV3-1
size: many
J: TRBJ2-7
CDR3: CASSQLLAGADEQYF
DNA: TGTGCCAGCAGCCAGTTACTAGCGGGAGCAGACGAGCAGTACTTC

D: NA
V: TRBV28
size: many
J: TRBJ1-1
CDR3: CASSLLFVGSLGAFF
DNA: TGTGCCAGCAGTTTGTTGTTCGTAGGCTCATTGGGGGCTTTCTTT

D: TRBD2
V: TRBV18
size: many
J: TRBJ2-1
CDR3: CASSPPSGRYNEQFF
DNA: TGTGCCAGCTCACCACCTAGCGGGAGGTACAATGAGCAGTTCTTC

D: NA
V: TRBV28
size: NA
J: TRBJ1-5
CDR3: CASSPLEAGGQPQHF
DNA: TGTGCCAGCAGCCCTCTCGAAGCGGGCGGTCAGCCCCAGCATTTT

D: NA
V: TRBV18
size: many
J: TRBJ2-5
CDR3: CASSPQGETQYF
DNA: TGTGCCAGCTCACCCCAGGGAGAGACCCAGTACTTC

D: TRBD1
V: TRBV4-1
size: few
J: TRBJ1-2
CDR3: CASSQAQHQRQGGYTF
DNA: TGCGCCAGCAGCCAAGCTCAGCATCAAAGACAGGGCGGCTACACCTTC

D: NA
V: TRBV12-3/TRBV12-4
size: many
J: TRBJ1-1
CDR3: CASSLAHGTEAFF
DNA: TGTGCCAGCAGTTTAGCCCACGGCACTGAAGCTTTCTTT

D: NA
V: TRBV2
size: NA
J: TRBJ1-5
CDR3: CASSGIDQPQHF
DNA: TGTGCCAGCAGTGGAATAGATCAGCCCCAGCATTTT

D: TRBD1
V: TRBV5-1
size: few
J: TRBJ2-3
CDR3: CASSFRRDRGTDTQYF
DNA: TGCGCCAGCAGTTTTCGCCGGGACAGGGGCACAGATACGCAGTATTTT

D: TRBD2
V: TRBV28
size: many
J: TRBJ2-7
CDR3: CASTSLAGVFRSQYF
DNA: TGTGCCAGCACCAGCCTAGCGGGAGTATTCCGATCGCAGTACTTC

D: NA
V: TRBV2
size: once
J: TRBJ2-7
CDR3: CASSILEQYF
DNA: TGTGCCAGCAGTATACTTGAGCAGTACTTC

D: TRBD2
V: TRBV5-1
size: many
J: TRBJ2-7
CDR3: CASSLSGRAVGSEQYF
DNA: TGCGCCAGCAGCCTTAGCGGGAGGGCCGTTGGGAGCGAGCAGTACTTC

D: NA
V: TRBV30
size: many
J: TRBJ1-1
CDR3: CAWSDSTYTEAFF
DNA: TGTGCCTGGAGTGACTCTACCTACACTGAAGCTTTCTTT

D: NA
V: TRBV5-1
size: many
J: TRBJ2-7
CDR3: CASSPTDWTYEQYF
DNA: TGCGCCAGCAGCCCAACCGACTGGACCTACGAGCAGTACTTC

D: NA
V: TRBV12-3/TRBV12-4
size: NA
J: TRBJ2-7
CDR3: CASSPPLTGGEQYF
DNA: TGTGCCAGCAGCCCACCTCTTACCGGCGGCGAGCAGTACTTC

D: TRBD2
V: TRBV27
size: few
J: TRBJ2-6
CDR3: CASRRRLASNSGANVLTF
DNA: TGTGCCAGCAGGAGAAGACTAGCGTCAAACTCTGGGGCCAACGTCCTGACTTTC

D: TRBD2
V: TRBV28
size: many
J: TRBJ2-1
CDR3: CASSFSLAGVNEQFF
DNA: TGTGCCAGCAGTTTTTCCCTAGCGGGAGTCAATGAGCAGTTCTTC

D: NA
V: TRBV5-1
size: few
J: TRBJ2-7
CDR3: CASSFQGISEQYF
DNA: TGCGCCAGCAGCTTCCAGGGAATATCCGAGCAGTACTTC

D: TRBD2
V: TRBV3-1
size: few
J: TRBJ2-1
CDR3: CASSRGGSGYNEQFF
DNA: TGTGCCAGCAGCCGGGGGGGATCCGGCTACAATGAGCAGTTCTTC

D: NA
V: TRBV5-1
size: NA
J: TRBJ2-7
CDR3: CASSLDYGQYF
DNA: TGCGCCAGCAGCTTGGATTACGGGCAGTACTTC

D: TRBD2
V: TRBV5-6
size: NA
J: TRBJ2-3
CDR3: CASGSGSLDTQYF
DNA: TGTGCCAGCGGTAGCGGGAGTTTAGATACGCAGTATTTT

D: NA
V: TRBV19
size: NA
J: TRBJ1-1
CDR3: CASSIVSGTEAFF
DNA: TGTGCCAGTAGTATAGTTTCCGGCACTGAAGCTTTCTTT

D: NA
V: TRBV5-1
size: many
J: TRBJ2-1
CDR3: CASSLASGPANEQFF
DNA: TGCGCCAGCAGCTTGGCCAGCGGTCCGGCGAATGAGCAGTTCTTC

D: NA
V: TRBV6-6
size: NA
J: TRBJ2-3
CDR3: CASSYSGITDTQYF
DNA: TGTGCCAGCAGTTACTCGGGCATCACAGATACGCAGTATTTT

D: NA
V: TRBV7-6
size: many
J: TRBJ2-5
CDR3: CASSSSGVRKAETQYF
DNA: TGTGCCAGCAGCTCCTCGGGCGTACGGAAGGCGGAGACCCAGTACTTC

D: NA
V: TRBV12-3/TRBV12-4
size: NA
J: TRBJ2-1
CDR3: CASTLGGGEQFF
DNA: TGTGCCAGCACCCTCGGGGGCGGCGAGCAGTTCTTC

D: NA
V: TRBV5-8
size: many
J: TRBJ2-6
CDR3: CASSPDSGANVLTF
DNA: TGTGCCAGCAGCCCCGACAGTGGGGCCAACGTCCTGACTTTC

D: NA
V: TRBV30
size: many
J: TRBJ1-2
CDR3: CAWSPSGARGYTF
DNA: TGTGCCTGGAGTCCGTCGGGTGCCAGGGGCTACACCTTC

D: NA
V: TRBV20-1
size: many
J: TRBJ2-7
CDR3: CSAIPVSESSYEQYF
DNA: TGCAGTGCCATCCCTGTGTCAGAGTCCTCCTACGAGCAGTACTTC

D: TRBD1
V: TRBV20-1
size: few
J: TRBJ2-7
CDR3: CSAREGQGPYEQYF
DNA: TGCAGTGCTAGAGAAGGACAGGGGCCCTACGAGCAGTACTTC

D: NA
V: TRBV7-2
size: few
J: TRBJ1-3
CDR3: CASSPNSRLSGNTIYF
DNA: TGTGCCAGCAGCCCGAACTCTAGGCTCTCTGGAAACACCATATATTTT

D: NA
V: TRBV11-2
size: NA
J: TRBJ1-6
CDR3: CASSRGESYNSPLHF
DNA: TGTGCCAGCAGCCGAGGGGAATCCTATAATTCACCCCTCCACTTT

D: TRBD2
V: TRBV2
size: many
J: TRBJ2-3
CDR3: CASTERASGGTDTQYF
DNA: TGTGCCAGCACGGAACGCGCTAGCGGTGGCACAGATACGCAGTATTTT

D: NA
V: TRBV29-1
size: NA
J: TRBJ2-1
CDR3: CSPRGGAGNEQFF
DNA: TGCAGCCCCAGGGGGGGGGCGGGGAATGAGCAGTTCTTC

D: TRBD1
V: TRBV3-1
size: few
J: TRBJ2-6
CDR3: CASSPDRGAGANVLTF
DNA: TGTGCCAGCAGCCCCGACAGGGGCGCCGGGGCCAACGTCCTGACTTTC

D: NA
V: TRBV3-1
size: many
J: TRBJ1-1
CDR3: CASSPRGVDTEAFF
DNA: TGTGCCAGCAGCCCCCGAGGTGTAGACACTGAAGCTTTCTTT

D: NA
V: TRBV6-1
size: NA
J: TRBJ1-2
CDR3: CASSGRGAHLNYGYTF
DNA: TGTGCCAGCAGTGGTAGGGGGGCGCACCTAAACTATGGCTACACCTTC

D: NA
V: TRBV20-1
size: NA
J: TRBJ1-5
CDR3: CSASQDSSNQPQHF
DNA: TGCAGTGCCTCACAGGATTCTAGCAATCAGCCCCAGCATTTT

D: NA
V: TRBV9
size: few
J: TRBJ2-7
CDR3: CASSPRLVAYEQYF
DNA: TGTGCCAGCAGCCCAAGACTCGTTGCCTACGAGCAGTACTTC

D: TRBD1
V: TRBV6-1
size: NA
J: TRBJ2-7
CDR3: CASSAPGQGAYYEQYF
DNA: TGTGCCAGCAGTGCTCCGGGACAGGGGGCCTACTACGAGCAGTACTTC

D: TRBD2
V: TRBV6-1
size: many
J: TRBJ2-3
CDR3: CASSSASGWADTQYF
DNA: TGTGCCAGCAGTTCGGCTAGCGGGTGGGCAGATACGCAGTATTTT

D: TRBD1
V: TRBV6-1
size: few
J: TRBJ2-5
CDR3: CASTGQGTKETQYF
DNA: TGTGCCAGCACTGGACAGGGTACCAAGGAGACCCAGTACTTC

D: TRBD2
V: TRBV29-1
size: NA
J: TRBJ2-2
CDR3: CSGGTSGSAGELFF
DNA: TGCAGCGGAGGGACTAGCGGGAGTGCCGGGGAGCTGTTTTTT

D: NA
V: TRBV3-1
size: many
J: TRBJ2-7
CDR3: CASSLSRDVNEQYF
DNA: TGTGCCAGCAGCCTTTCCCGGGACGTCAACGAGCAGTACTTC

D: NA
V: TRBV12-3/TRBV12-4
size: once
J: TRBJ2-3
CDR3: CASSFLEPLADTQYF
DNA: TGTGCCAGCAGTTTTCTCGAACCCCTGGCGGATACGCAGTATTTT